Below, 26 T cell receptor beta chains from the same sample are listed, as sequenced in a study of OX40 agonist ivuxolimab in advanced cancers. Preparation of the library involved the immunoSEQ multiplex PCR assay. As stored in TCRdb, this immuneACCESS dataset retains in-frame rearrangements with V and J assigned. A fraction of the clones does not appear; measured against another copy, unresolved V genes explain less than half of the discrepancy, and the remainder lacks a known reason. Here the sample has about 66,000 clones; 75% to 90% occur a single time. The ten largest clones take up approximately 2.3% of the sample. This specimen was CD4+ or CD8+ T cells sorted from blood, taken in a trial of the OX40 agonist ivuxolimab. These TCRs come from an adult with an advanced solid tumor such as melanoma, head and neck, liver or kidney cancer.

The chain joins TRBV6-1 to TRBJ2-7, with a weak D call TRBD1 (7 bases). The CDR3 is 15 residues long. V dropped 4 bases and J dropped 8 bases, with 21 bases sitting between them. The V gene's germline CDR1 is MNHNS and CDR2 SASEGT. The CDR3 nucleotides read TGTGCCAGCAGTGCGACAGGGACCACGGGGGTCCAGCAGTACTTC. Amino acid sequence: CASSATGTTGVQQYF.

CDR3 sequence: CASSEAGGNQPQHF. The CDR3 DNA sequence: TGTGCCAGCAGTGAGGCAGGGGGTAATCAGCCCCAGCATTTT. The rearrangement joins TRBV6-4 to TRBJ1-5; TRBD1 agrees at 7 bases. V was clipped by 3 bases and J by 4 bases; unmatched bases: 3. Germline lookup yields CDR1 MRHNA and CDR2 SNTAGT. The length of the CDR3 is 14 residues.

CDR3 sequence reads: CASSQGPSGRVDIQYF. The CDR3 bases are TGTGCCAGCTCACAGGGGCCTAGCGGGAGAGTCGACATTCAGTACTTC. V usage is TRBV18 and J usage is TRBJ2-4, with 10 bases fitting TRBD2. V gave up 4 bases and J gave up 8 bases; unmatched junction bases: 11. Germline lookup yields CDR1 KGHSH and CDR2 LQKENI. The CDR3 spans 16 residues.

The chain employs TRBV21-1 and TRBJ2-7; TRBD2, the table's D call, was not compared with the DNA. TRBV21-1 is a documented pseudogene. The CDR3 has 18 residues. The CDR3 DNA follows: TGTGCCAGCAGCAAATTTTACTCTGGGGAGGGATTATCGTACGAGCAGTACTTC. Translated: CASSKFYSGEGLSYEQYF.

CDR3 residues: CASSRTGGAVTGELFF. The CDR3 DNA is TGTGCCAGTAGTCGTACAGGGGGGGCGGTCACCGGGGAGCTGTTTTTT. The chain recombines TRBV19 with TRBJ2-2; tentative D call: TRBD1 (8 bases). Between the trimmed V and J ends, which lost 5 bases and 4 bases, there was a span of 17 bases. The CDR3 is made up of 16 amino acids. From germline, CDR1 is LNHDA and CDR2 SQIVND (reference sequence).

This clone was seen a single time. The chain uses TRBV7-9 and TRBJ2-1, with 14 positions matching TRBD2. J was trimmed by 9 bases and V by 4 bases; bases with no gene match: 5. This CDR3 has 15 residues. CDR1 is SEHNR, CDR2 FQNEAQ, per germline (reference sequence). Here the CDR3 DNA reads TGTGCCAGCAGCTGGGGACTAGCGGGAGTGGCTGAGCAGTTCTTC. Amino acids: CASSWGLAGVAEQFF.

CDR3 region: CASSQELAELFF. CDR3 DNA sequence: TGTGCCAGCAGCCAAGAGCTAGCGGAGCTGTTTTTT. V gene TRBV14 combines with J gene TRBJ2-2, with TRBD2 as a possible D gene (5 bases). CDR3 size: 12 residues. Looked up from germline, CDR1 is SGHDN and CDR2 is FVKESK. V was trimmed by 0 bases and J by 10 bases, leaving 6 bases between them.

This rearrangement joins TRBV11-3 to TRBJ2-1; 9 bases are a match to TRBD2. V shed 3 bases, J shed 5 bases, and the junction held 2 bases outside the gene matches. CDR1 and CDR2 from the germline V gene are SGHNT and YENEEA. This CDR3 has 14 residues. For the CDR3, the DNA is TGTGCCAGCAGCTTCTTAGCGGGAGACAATGAGCAGTTCTTC. This encodes CASSFLAGDNEQFF.

This sequence joins TRBV19 and TRBJ2-1, with D perhaps TRBD2 (5 bases). CDR1 LNHDA and CDR2 SQIVND come from the germline V gene (reference sequence). V was pared by 5 bases and J by 10 bases, with 12 bases between. The CDR3 consists of 12 residues. The CDR3 loop is CASSELWREQFF. The DNA for the CDR3 is TGTGCCAGTAGTGAACTTTGGAGGGAGCAGTTCTTC. Using reference TRBV19 and TRBJ2-1 for the parts outside the CDR3, the full variable domain is DGGITQSPKYLFRKEGQNVTLSCEQNLNHDAMYWYRQDPGQGLRLIYYSQIVNDFQKGDIAEGYSVSREKKESFPLTVTSAQKNPTAFYLCASSELWREQFFGPGTRLTVL.

J is TRBJ2-1 and V is TRBV11-3; 8 bases align to TRBD2. J gave up 7 bases and V 6 bases, and 14 bases lay outside the gene matches. Germline-derived CDR1 and CDR2 are SGHNT and YENEEA. CDR3 size: 16 residues. The CDR3 DNA sequence: TGTGCCAGCAGTTCAGCCGGGACTAGGGTTACTAATGAGCAGTTCTTC. Amino acids: CASSSAGTRVTNEQFF.

This clone was observed once. The chain carries TRBV5-6 and TRBJ2-7; D possibly corresponds to TRBD1 (6 bases). This CDR3 has 13 residues. V lost 2 bases, J lost 2 bases, and 8 bases lay in between. Germline values: CDR1 SGHDT, CDR2 YYEEEE. The CDR3 loop is CASSFAGAYEQYF. CDR3 bases: TGTGCCAGCAGCTTTGCAGGGGCCTACGAGCAGTACTTC.

The chain links TRBV6-1 to TRBJ2-1, with 8 bases matching TRBD2. Trimming took 5 bases from V and 6 from J; bases not matched to a gene: 6. Germline V lookup: CDR1 MNHNS, CDR2 SASEGT. The CDR3 runs 14 residues. DNA for the CDR3: TGTGCCAGCAGTCGGGGACTAGGGGGCAATGAGCAGTTCTTC. Its protein product is CASSRGLGGNEQFF.

The genes are TRBV7-2 and TRBJ2-2; 8 bases fit TRBD2. Trimming removed 5 bases from V and 1 base from J; junction bases left unmatched: 6. Germline V gives CDR1 SGHTA, CDR2 FQGNSA. The CDR3 spans 16 residues. The CDR3 DNA sequence: TGTGCCAGCAGCCCTTTAGCGGGGAAGAACACCGGGGAGCTGTTTTTT. Its protein product is CASSPLAGKNTGELFF.

The rearrangement links TRBV28 to TRBJ1-5, with 7 bases aligning to TRBD1. Germline V gene sequence: CDR1 MDHEN, CDR2 SYDVKM. This CDR3 comprises 17 residues. The trim removed 4 bases at V and 0 bases at J, leaving 9 bases unmatched. The CDR3 bases are TGTGCCAGCAGTTCAACCTCCGGGACAGATAGCAATCAGCCCCAGCATTTT. It encodes CASSSTSGTDSNQPQHF.

The V and J genes are TRBV5-6 and TRBJ2-2; 7 bases are a match to TRBD2. Per the germline V gene, CDR1 is SGHDT and CDR2 is YYEEEE. The V gene end was trimmed by 4 bases and the J gene end by 4 bases; junction bases not matched to a gene: 7. This CDR3 has 15 amino acids. The CDR3 spells CASSPTSVPTGELFF. CDR3 DNA: TGTGCCAGCAGCCCAACTAGCGTCCCCACCGGGGAGCTGTTTTTT.

This sequence joins TRBV7-2 and TRBJ1-1; D possibly corresponds to TRBD1 (6 bases). This CDR3 has 13 amino acids. V lost 7 bases and J lost 4, with 13 bases in between. Looked up from germline, CDR1 is SGHTA and CDR2 is FQGNSA. The CDR3 region has the DNA TGTGCCAGCAACACAGGGTGGGTCACTGAAGCTTTCTTT. Amino acid sequence: CASNTGWVTEAFF.

V gene TRBV7-2 combines with J gene TRBJ2-6; D remains unclear. Germline values: CDR1 SGHTA, CDR2 FQGNSA. V lost 1 base and J lost 4, with 8 bases in between. The CDR3 is 15 residues long. CDR3 sequence: CASSLGQRGANVLTF. The CDR3 DNA is TGTGCCAGCAGCTTAGGGCAGAGGGGGGCCAACGTCCTGACTTTC.

This chain links TRBV5-4 with TRBJ2-3, with 8 bases lining up with TRBD2. Germline trimming cut 4 bases from V and 0 bases from J; bases unmatched to any gene: 7. Germline assignment: CDR1 SGHNT and CDR2 YYREEE (reference sequence). The CDR3 has 16 amino acids. DNA of the CDR3: TGTGCCAGCAGCACTGTAGCGGGATTGAGCACAGATACGCAGTATTTT. This codes for CASSTVAGLSTDTQYF. Together with reference TRBV5-4 and TRBJ2-3, the CDR3 gives the full variable domain: ETGVTQSPTHLIKTRGQQVTLRCSSQSGHNTVSWYQQALGQGPQFIFQYYREEENGRGNFPPRFSGLQFPNYSSELNVNALELDDSALYLCASSTVAGLSTDTQYFGPGTRLTVL.

This chain joins TRBV5-8 and TRBJ2-7; 8 bases are a match to TRBD2. Germline V gene sequence: CDR1 SGHTS, CDR2 YDEGEE. The CDR3 runs 16 residues. The ends lost 4 bases at V and 0 bases at J; junction bases unmatched: 9. For the CDR3, the DNA is TGTGCCAGCAGCAACATCGTTAGCGGGATCTCCTACGAGCAGTACTTC. As protein: CASSNIVSGISYEQYF.

V is TRBV28 and J is TRBJ2-7; possible D gene TRBD1, 6 bases. Trimming pared 4 bases from V and 7 bases from J, leaving 11 bases between. The germline V gene encodes CDR1 MDHEN and CDR2 SYDVKM. The CDR3 is 12 amino acids. The CDR3 sequence: CASSSTGREQYF. In DNA, the CDR3 is TGTGCCAGCAGTTCCACAGGGCGTGAGCAGTACTTC.

The V call is TRBV5-6, the J call TRBJ1-3, with a possible D match to TRBD1 (5 bases). The V gene's germline CDR1 is SGHDT and CDR2 YYEEEE. The ends were cut back, 7 bases at V and 1 base at J, with 12 bases in the middle. The CDR3 is made up of 14 amino acids. DNA of the CDR3: TGTGCCAGCGAGCCCAAGGGGTCTGGAAACACCATATATTTT. Translation gives CASEPKGSGNTIYF. Variable domain in full (rest from reference TRBV5-6 and TRBJ1-3): DAGVTQSPTHLIKTRGQQVTLRCSPKSGHDTVSWYQQALGQGPQFIFQYYEEEERQRGNFPDRFSGHQFPNYSSELNVNALLLGDSALYLCASEPKGSGNTIYFGEGSWLTVV.

Written as DNA, the CDR3 is TGTGCCAGCAGCTCGAGCGGGACTTCCTACGAGCAGTACTTC. It translates to CASSSSGTSYEQYF. The chain employs TRBV11-2 and TRBJ2-7; 7 positions agree with TRBD2. With 4 bases clipped from V and 1 base from J, the junction kept 4 bases outside the gene matches. The CDR3 length is 14 residues. CDR1 and CDR2 from the germline V gene are SGHAT and FQNNGV.

The chain carries TRBV5-4 and TRBJ1-2; 7 bases fit TRBD1. CDR3 size: 16 residues. The germline CDR1 and CDR2 sequences are SGHNT and YYREEE (reference sequence). V trimming: 0 bases; J trimming: 0 bases; junction bases outside the gene matches: 5. In DNA form, the CDR3 reads TGTGCCAGCAGCTTGGCCTGGGACAGCACTAACTATGGCTACACCTTC. As protein: CASSLAWDSTNYGYTF.

In this sample, this clone turned up once. The chain joins TRBV19 to TRBJ2-7; D remains ambiguous. Germline V CDR1 and CDR2: LNHDA, SQIVND (reference sequence). Trimming removed 1 base from V and 7 bases from J, with 5 bases in between. The CDR3 totals 11 residues. The CDR3 is CASSIGLEQYF. The CDR3 DNA is TGTGCCAGTAGTATAGGGCTAGAGCAGTACTTC.

This clone was seen more than once but under ten times. The gene calls are TRBV28 and TRBJ2-1; 7 bases agree with TRBD1. After removal of 6 bases from V and 6 bases from J, the junction contained 11 bases not matched to a gene. The CDR3 extends over 15 amino acids. The V gene's germline CDR1 is MDHEN and CDR2 SYDVKM. CDR3 bases: TGTGCCAGCAGCCCCTTCGACAGGGCGGGCAATGAGCAGTTCTTC. This codes for CASSPFDRAGNEQFF.

This clone appeared once. J is TRBJ1-2 and V is TRBV19, with D maybe TRBD1 (5 bases). Trimming shortened V by 5 bases and J by 2 bases, and 15 bases separated the two germline ends. Germline V lookup: CDR1 LNHDA, CDR2 SQIVND (reference sequence). The CDR3 runs to 15 residues. CDR3 nucleotide sequence: TGTGCCAGTAGTCTGAACTTAGGGGTGAACTATGGCTACACCTTC. Translated: CASSLNLGVNYGYTF. The full variable domain, rest sourced from reference TRBV19 and TRBJ1-2, is DGGITQSPKYLFRKEGQNVTLSCEQNLNHDAMYWYRQDPGQGLRLIYYSQIVNDFQKGDIAEGYSVSREKKESFPLTVTSAQKNPTAFYLCASSLNLGVNYGYTFGSGTRLTVV.